The sequence of this TCR beta chain was determined in a study of T cell responses to AZD1222 COVID-19 vaccine (dated by TCRdb to about 2021). Context from the whole study: AZD1222 recipients with second doses at about 4 weeks or about 12 weeks were pooled, because spike-specific TCR depth and breadth did not differ between schedules. TCR sequencing covered roughly 230 trial participants: 207 given two doses of AZD1222 and around 25 given two doses of MenACWY control vaccine. Enrollment into the trials was organized by age into subgroups of 18-55, 56-69 and 70-plus years, and those subgroups contained about 160, 30 and 59 TCR-sequenced participants, respectively.

Concerning this clone: This receptor's antigen is unknown. The record has no base qualities; no much larger clone is one base away.

The CDR3 regions of human TCRbeta chains were analyzed by immunosequencing. In the paper's pipeline: TCRs in the repertoires were matched against a reference library of SARS-CoV-2-specific TCRs that had been generated with the MIRA antigen-specificity platform. Breadth was defined as the fraction of unique TCRs that were SARS-CoV-2-associated, and depth was defined as the fraction of total T cells that were SARS-CoV-2-associated. Using the MIRA data, every spike-specific TCR was mapped to the spike region that the TCR reacted to and assigned to either a CD4 or a CD8 class. Log10-transformed breadth and depth values were compared by one-way ANOVA with Sidak's multiple comparisons tests. TCRdb stores this immuneACCESS table with in-frame sequences only. Part of the clones is absent; in the studies checked, under half of the shortfall reflects unresolved V genes, and no reason is known for the rest. The V and J calls and clone size are taken from that table; D and trimming were inferred from the DNA. The table for this sample lists some 190,000 clones; about 92% of them were counted only once. 1% to 1.5% of the sample is taken by the ten largest.

Reading the label with the study, this specimen's time point is: baseline before first vaccination. Vaccinee samples came from UK trials COV001 and COV002, including a single-blind randomized controlled phase 2/3 trial of AZD1222 (ChAdOx1 nCoV-19) in healthy adults. For TCRbeta chain sequencing, PBMC samples were collected from trial participants at day 0 and at day 28 after the second dose. What the research found in general, with its limitations: Epitopes outside the regions mutated in the B.1.351 and B.1.1.7 variants were reportedly recognized by nearly half of the unique spike-specific TCRs. Only five or six AZD1222 recipients were SARS-CoV-2 seropositive at baseline, limiting conclusions about previously exposed vaccinees. The 56-69-year group was small, and its depth increase did not reach significance, likely because of low power. The vaccine-associated CD4 TCRs covered the entire spike protein, and the dominant responses fell in regions 160-218 and 743-854. No day 14 peak-response samples were available, so repertoires were characterized only after the peak T cell response. Spike-specific TCR breadth and depth rose significantly after two AZD1222 doses compared with day 0 and with MenACWY recipients. Participants were mostly white British and included more females than males, and it was suggested by the authors that clonal diversity may have been underestimated.

Via the germline V gene (reference sequence), CDR1 is MNHEY and CDR2 SMNVEV. Germline trimming: 8 bases from V, 7 bases from J; junction bases outside gene matches: 13. The CDR3 measures 16 amino acids from cysteine to phenylalanine. Kept here is only the CDR3 DNA, which spans 48 bases and is read in frame from base 1. The clonotype originates from an adult in good health. Recombination connected TRBV27 to TRBJ2-1, and TRBD2 aligns with 11 junction nucleotides. Source: peripheral blood, taken on day 0 of AZD1222 vaccination. The nucleotides read TGTGCCAGCCGTCTGGCCTCTACTAGCGGGGGTAATGAGCAGTTCTTC. Protein translation: CASRLASTSGGNEQFF.